These 8 T cell receptor beta chains originate from one sample sequenced in a study of T cells in Graves' hyperthyroidism and ophthalmopathy. TCR beta CDR3 regions were amplified from RNA transcripts. When the TCR CDR3 underwent first-round RT-PCR, the HTBI primer set was used. Using its own MiXCR run on the multiplex PCR reads, TCRdb lists one record per CDR3 protein. The sample shows about 590,000 distinct CDR3 sequences, approximately 14% of them seen only once. The sequencing input was blood. Source of these receptors: a woman aged 25 to 45 with Graves' hyperthyroidism.

This clonotype came up once. CDR3 in amino acids: CASSLDSAGGTAANEQFF. The CDR3 DNA is TGCGCCAGCAGCTTGGATTCCGCGGGAGGGACCGCGGCCAATGAGCAGTTCTTC. The chain combines TRBV5-1 with TRBJ2-1; 9 bases are a match to TRBD2. The CDR3 totals 18 residues. Germline loops: CDR1 SGHRS, CDR2 YFSETQ. Trimming at V came to 0 bases and at J to 6 bases, leaving 13 bases not matched to a gene.

In its sample, this clonotype was seen once. At one end, the junction sequence differs from germline, possibly due to a read error. The chain combines TRBV19 with TRBJ1-1; D is ambiguous. This CDR3 has 13 residues. Germline assignment: CDR1 LNHDA and CDR2 SQIVND (reference sequence). The CDR3: CASSIGENTEASF. The DNA of the CDR3 is TGTGCCAGTAGTATTGGGGAGAACACTGAAGCTTCCTTT.

This clonotype came up many times. The chain joins TRBV11-2 to TRBJ2-7; TRBD1 aligns across 9 bases. The trim removed 1 base at V and 2 bases at J, leaving 6 bases unmatched. CDR1 and CDR2 (germline): SGHAT, FQNNGV. This CDR3 has 16 residues. The CDR3 nucleotides are TGTGCCAGCAGCTTAGGAGGAGGACAGGGGACCTACGAGCAGTACTTC. It codes for CASSLGGGQGTYEQYF.

In this sample, this clonotype turned up many times. This sequence joins TRBV27 and TRBJ2-1; D gene ambiguous. Trimming stripped 2 bases from V and 0 bases from J, with 11 bases between. The CDR3 is made up of 16 amino acids. CDR1 is MNHEY and CDR2 is SMNVEV in the germline V gene (reference sequence). CDR3 loop: CASSLTPDRSYNEQFF. The CDR3 nucleotides read TGTGCCAGCAGTTTAACCCCAGACCGCTCCTACAATGAGCAGTTCTTC.

This clonotype was detected only a few times. The chain couples TRBV9 to TRBJ2-2; TRBD2 matches at 10 bases. Per germline, CDR1 SGDLS and CDR2 YYNGEE. V lost 1 base to trimming and J lost 7 bases; unmatched junction nucleotides: 16. The CDR3 runs 19 residues. DNA of the CDR3: TGTGCCAGCAGCGTATATTCTGGGACAACTAGCGGGATGGGCGGGGAGCTGTTTTTT. Translated, it gives CASSVYSGTTSGMGGELFF.

This chain uses TRBV10-2 with TRBJ2-7; 11 bases align to TRBD1. The junction had 10 bases not matched to a gene; V was cut back by 3 bases and J by 0 bases. The length of the CDR3 is 18 residues. Looked up from germline, CDR1 is WSHSY and CDR2 is SAAADI. The DNA for the CDR3 is TGCGCCAGCAGTGATTTTGGGACAGGGGGACCCCTCTCCTACGAGCAGTACTTC. Residues: CASSDFGTGGPLSYEQYF.

Details on this clonotype: With a much larger clone just one base away, this may be a read error. The chain carries TRBV27 and TRBJ2-3; 11 nucleotides align to TRBD2. The CDR3 spans 16 residues. Per germline, CDR1 MNHEY and CDR2 SMNVEV (reference sequence). J gave up 2 bases and V 8 bases, and 9 bases lay outside the gene matches. This chain's CDR3 is CASGARLAGPTDTQYF. CDR3 nucleotide sequence: TGTGCCAGCGGTGCCAGACTAGCGGGACCCACAGATACGCAGTATTTT.

This clonotype was counted only a few times. This chain joins TRBV10-2 and TRBJ2-3, with TRBD2 matching 8 bases. J gave up 3 bases and V 0 bases, and 2 bases lay outside the gene matches. The CDR3 runs to 15 residues. CDR1 is WSHSY and CDR2 is SAAADI in the germline V gene. The CDR3 coding sequence is TGCGCCAGCAGTGAGTCCCGCGGGGGGACAGATACGCAGTATTTT. Translating it yields CASSESRGGTDTQYF.